The 10 T cell receptor beta chains reported below all come from one sample, sequenced in a study of control samples from healthy donors and cancer patients. Generated by immunoSEQ multiplex PCR, the TCRdb table keeps only in-frame clones and is missing some. The table shows 150,000 to 200,000 clones, with roughly 90% occurring only once. The sequencing sample was made of blood. These TCRs come from a man in his thirties or forties in good health.

V gene TRBV28 combines with J gene TRBJ1-1; a possible D gene is TRBD1 (5 bases). The CDR3 runs 15 residues. Germline CDR1 MDHEN, CDR2 SYDVKM. V was pared by 2 bases and J by 0 bases, with 10 bases between. CDR3 residues: CASSLPTGLNTEAFF. CDR3 sequence (DNA): TGTGCCAGCAGTTTACCCACAGGCTTGAACACTGAAGCTTTCTTT.

V gene TRBV5-1 combines with J gene TRBJ1-1; no firm D call. Germline-derived CDR1 and CDR2 are SGHRS and YFSETQ. The CDR3 contains 15 residues. V was clipped by 0 bases and J by 6 bases, with 15 bases between them. In nucleotides, the CDR3 is TGCGCCAGCAGCTTGGGCGATTCCCCCGGGCCTGAAGCTTTCTTT. It encodes CASSLGDSPGPEAFF.

On this clone: The same CDR3 arises from other DNA sequences in this sample as well. The J gene is TRBJ2-1, the V gene TRBV7-3; no definite D call. This CDR3 is built from 14 residues. Germline assignment: CDR1 SGHTA and CDR2 FQGTGA. The germline V and J ends were trimmed by 1 base and 0 bases, with 4 bases remaining between them. The CDR3 bases are TGTGCCAGCAGCTTAAAGGGCTCCTACAATGAGCAGTTCTTC. Protein product: CASSLKGSYNEQFF.

This chain links TRBV29-1 with TRBJ1-1; D is uncertain. Germline-derived CDR1 and CDR2 are SQVTM and ANQGSEA. Trimming left V 4 bases short and J 6 bases short, with 18 bases between. The CDR3 has 14 residues. CDR3 in DNA: TGCAGCGTTGCCTTCCGCAGCCACCGCCCTGAAGCTTTCTTT. Its protein product is CSVAFRSHRPEAFF.

This clone has only one observation. The chain links TRBV7-8 to TRBJ2-5; no definite D call. Germline V gives CDR1 SGHVS, CDR2 FQNEAQ. Between the trimmed V and J ends, which lost 2 bases and 2 bases, there was a span of 6 bases. CDR3 length equals 13 residues. The CDR3 sequence is CASSLTDQETQYF. As DNA, the CDR3 is TGTGCCAGCAGCTTAACAGATCAAGAGACCCAGTACTTC.

The V call is TRBV7-9, the J call TRBJ1-3; no clear D. This CDR3 is built from 14 residues. From germline, CDR1 is SEHNR and CDR2 FQNEAQ (reference sequence). With 1 base removed from V and 4 bases from J, the gap between germline ends came to 8 bases. The CDR3 spells CASSLVESGNTIYF. CDR3 nucleotide sequence: TGTGCCAGCAGCTTAGTGGAGTCAGGAAACACCATATATTTT.

The CDR3 protein is CASSQDLIWGSQGNYGYTF. CDR3 nucleotides: TGTGCCAGCAGCCAAGATCTTATATGGGGGTCCCAGGGGAACTATGGCTACACCTTC. This chain uses TRBV3-1 (or the pseudogene TRBV3-2) with TRBJ1-2; possible D gene TRBD1, 6 bases. Germline loops: CDR1 LGHDT, CDR2 YNNKEL (reference sequence). Deletions cut 0 bases from V and 2 bases from J, with 22 bases between. The CDR3 contains 19 residues.

The V gene is TRBV7-9, the J gene TRBJ1-5; no reliable D call. The CDR3 is made up of 15 amino acids. The V gene lost 2 bases and the J gene lost 1 base, with 9 bases spanning the gap. Germline V CDR1 and CDR2: SEHNR, FQNEAQ (reference sequence). This CDR3 reads CASSLYAGSNQPQHF. Written as DNA, the CDR3 is TGTGCCAGCAGCTTATACGCGGGAAGCAATCAGCCCCAGCATTTT.

The chain recombines TRBV6-5 with TRBJ2-5; D may be TRBD1 (6 bases). This CDR3 has 14 residues. Per germline, CDR1 MNHEY and CDR2 SVGAGI. Trimming shortened V by 6 bases and J by 4 bases, and 15 bases separated the two germline ends. CDR3 in amino acids: CASSPRGAIETQYF. CDR3 in DNA: TGTGCCAGCAGCCCCAGGGGAGCCATAGAGACCCAGTACTTC.

The sample holds one count of this clone. The DNA of the CDR3 is TGTGCCAGCAGTTTAGCGGGAGGTTATGGCTACACCTTC. This translates into CASSLAGGYGYTF. The J gene is TRBJ1-2, the V gene TRBV6-2 or TRBV6-3; D is uncertain. The germline V gene has CDR1 MNHEY and CDR2 SVGEGT. The CDR3 is 13 residues long. The V and J ends lost 4 bases and 5 bases respectively, with 11 bases between them.